Listed below are T cell receptor beta chains from one sample, sequenced in a study of response to subunit inactivated influenza vaccine. Via MiXCR, TCRdb re-called the RT-PCR reads, giving one row per CDR3 protein. Among around 750,000 distinct CDR3 sequences listed, less than 25% were seen once. Sequenced material: PBMCs from blood, taken about 5 days after vaccination. The receptors here all came from a man aged 50-60 years who received an inactivated influenza vaccine. The CDR3 runs from the conserved cysteine through the conserved F or W. The order of the fields is J gene, V gene, clone size, D gene, CDR3 protein, CDR3 DNA. A D gene is named only where the DNA matches it firmly. Rows may omit the clone size; those that give it use once, few, many or a size class.

j_gene: TRBJ2-2
v_gene: TRBV20-1
abundance: few
d_gene: TRBD2
CDR3aa: CSARGRAGGPGTGELFF
CDR3nt: TGCAGTGCTAGAGGTCGAGCGGGAGGGCCCGGCACCGGGGAGCTGTTTTTT

j_gene: TRBJ2-2
v_gene: TRBV27
abundance: few
d_gene: TRBD1
CDR3aa: CASSFGQGAIRGTGELFF
CDR3nt: TGTGCCAGCAGTTTCGGACAGGGGGCTATTAGAGGCACCGGGGAGCTGTTTTTT

j_gene: TRBJ2-2
v_gene: TRBV9
abundance: -
d_gene: TRBD2
CDR3aa: CASSDKGSLAGTGELFF
CDR3nt: TGTGCCAGCAGTGATAAGGGAAGTCTAGCGGGGACCGGGGAGCTGTTTTTT

j_gene: TRBJ2-5
v_gene: TRBV20-1
abundance: -
d_gene: -
CDR3aa: CSYARTAQETQYF
CDR3nt: TGCAGTTACGCGCGGACAGCACAAGAGACCCAGTACTTC

j_gene: TRBJ2-7
v_gene: TRBV20-1
abundance: many
d_gene: -
CDR3aa: CSARDQRGVYEQYF
CDR3nt: TGCAGTGCTAGAGATCAAAGGGGTGTCTACGAGCAGTACTTC

j_gene: TRBJ2-4
v_gene: TRBV5-6
abundance: -
d_gene: -
CDR3aa: CASSLEAGTPNIQYF
CDR3nt: TGTGCCAGCAGCTTGGAGGCCGGGACGCCAAACATTCAGTACTTC

j_gene: TRBJ1-1
v_gene: TRBV12-3/TRBV12-4
abundance: -
d_gene: -
CDR3aa: CASIAHGGGVAFF
CDR3nt: TGTGCCAGCATCGCCCACGGAGGGGGGGTGGCTTTCTTT

j_gene: TRBJ2-7
v_gene: TRBV12-3/TRBV12-4
abundance: -
d_gene: -
CDR3aa: CASTGTGTSNYEQYF
CDR3nt: TGTGCCAGCACCGGGACTGGGACGTCCAATTACGAGCAGTACTTC

j_gene: TRBJ1-2
v_gene: TRBV20-1
abundance: few
d_gene: -
CDR3aa: CSATPFANYGYTF
CDR3nt: TGCAGTGCTACACCTTTCGCTAACTATGGCTACACCTTC

j_gene: TRBJ1-1
v_gene: TRBV5-1
abundance: few
d_gene: TRBD1
CDR3aa: CASSRTGVTNTEAFF
CDR3nt: TGCGCCAGCAGCCGTACAGGGGTGACTAACACTGAAGCTTTCTTT

j_gene: TRBJ2-1
v_gene: TRBV29-1
abundance: -
d_gene: -
CDR3aa: CSVDSGNEQFF
CDR3nt: TGCAGCGTTGATTCCGGGAATGAGCAGTTCTTC

j_gene: TRBJ2-7
v_gene: TRBV13
abundance: few
d_gene: TRBD2
CDR3aa: CASSFSGRSLEQYF
CDR3nt: TGTGCCAGCAGCTTTAGCGGGAGGTCTCTCGAGCAGTACTTC

j_gene: TRBJ2-7
v_gene: TRBV20-1
abundance: few
d_gene: TRBD1
CDR3aa: CSALRQGTAYEQYF
CDR3nt: TGCAGTGCCTTAAGACAGGGGACGGCCTACGAGCAGTACTTC

j_gene: TRBJ2-1
v_gene: TRBV12-3/TRBV12-4
abundance: few
d_gene: TRBD2
CDR3aa: CASSWRESDEQFF
CDR3nt: TGTGCCAGCAGTTGGCGGGAGAGTGATGAGCAGTTCTTC

j_gene: TRBJ2-5
v_gene: TRBV5-6
abundance: -
d_gene: -
CDR3aa: CASSGGDRPYQETQYF
CDR3nt: TGTGCCAGCAGCGGTGGTGACAGGCCGTACCAAGAGACCCAGTACTTC

j_gene: TRBJ2-5
v_gene: TRBV20-1
abundance: -
d_gene: TRBD2
CDR3aa: CSATSGGLQDWTQYF
CDR3nt: TGCAGTGCTACCAGCGGGGGGCTCCAAGATTGGACCCAGTACTTC

j_gene: TRBJ2-7
v_gene: TRBV20-1
abundance: many
d_gene: TRBD1
CDR3aa: CSAIDRDSSYEQYF
CDR3nt: TGCAGTGCGATCGACAGGGACAGTAGCTACGAGCAGTACTTC

j_gene: TRBJ2-7
v_gene: TRBV7-2
abundance: -
d_gene: -
CDR3aa: CASSLDVSSYEQYF
CDR3nt: TGTGCCAGCAGCTTAGACGTAAGCTCCTACGAGCAGTACTTC

j_gene: TRBJ2-3
v_gene: TRBV5-5
abundance: -
d_gene: -
CDR3aa: CASSLGWTSTDTQYF
CDR3nt: TGTGCCAGCAGCTTGGGCTGGACTAGCACAGATACGCAGTATTTT

j_gene: TRBJ2-3
v_gene: TRBV29-1
abundance: many
d_gene: TRBD2
CDR3aa: CSVSGRSTDTQYF
CDR3nt: TGCAGCGTTAGCGGGAGGAGCACAGATACGCAGTATTTT

j_gene: TRBJ2-4
v_gene: TRBV28
abundance: -
d_gene: TRBD1
CDR3aa: CAIRQGSAKNIQYF
CDR3nt: TGTGCCATCCGACAGGGGTCAGCCAAAAACATTCAGTACTTC

j_gene: TRBJ2-2
v_gene: TRBV29-1
abundance: -
d_gene: TRBD2
CDR3aa: CSVDASGNTGELFF
CDR3nt: TGCAGCGTTGACGCTAGCGGGAACACCGGGGAGCTGTTTTTT

j_gene: TRBJ2-3
v_gene: TRBV3-1
abundance: -
d_gene: -
CDR3aa: CASSQGTALHTDTQYF
CDR3nt: TGTGCCAGCAGCCAAGGGACAGCCCTACACACAGATACGCAGTATTTT

j_gene: TRBJ1-6
v_gene: TRBV18
abundance: few
d_gene: -
CDR3aa: CASSPGVQDNSPLHF
CDR3nt: TGTGCCAGCTCACCAGGGGTACAAGATAATTCACCCCTCCACTTT

j_gene: TRBJ1-6
v_gene: TRBV4-2
abundance: few
d_gene: TRBD1
CDR3aa: CASSGRQGASSPLHF
CDR3nt: TGTGCCAGCAGCGGCCGACAGGGGGCTAGTTCACCCCTCCACTTT

j_gene: TRBJ2-2
v_gene: TRBV20-1
abundance: -
d_gene: -
CDR3aa: CSARGGDSYYANTGELFF
CDR3nt: TGCAGTGCTAGAGGGGGGGACAGTTACTACGCGAACACCGGGGAGCTGTTTTTT

j_gene: TRBJ1-2
v_gene: TRBV5-4
abundance: few
d_gene: -
CDR3aa: CASSPAGTHYGYTF
CDR3nt: TGTGCCAGCAGCCCGGCGGGGACACACTATGGCTACACCTTC

j_gene: TRBJ2-5
v_gene: TRBV7-9
abundance: few
d_gene: -
CDR3aa: CASSPGQQQETQYF
CDR3nt: TGTGCCAGCAGCCCCGGACAGCAACAAGAGACCCAGTACTTC

j_gene: TRBJ2-5
v_gene: TRBV6-2/TRBV6-3
abundance: few
d_gene: TRBD1
CDR3aa: CASIPEIGTGSVWAGETQYF
CDR3nt: TGTGCCAGCATCCCCGAAATAGGGACAGGGTCCGTATGGGCGGGGGAGACCCAGTACTTC

j_gene: TRBJ1-2
v_gene: TRBV9
abundance: few
d_gene: TRBD1
CDR3aa: CASSGDRGRLGYTF
CDR3nt: TGTGCCAGCAGCGGCGACAGGGGGCGGCTAGGCTACACCTTC

j_gene: TRBJ2-1
v_gene: TRBV11-2
abundance: few
d_gene: TRBD2
CDR3aa: CASSLELAGTYNEQFF
CDR3nt: TGTGCCAGCAGCTTGGAGCTAGCGGGAACCTACAATGAGCAGTTCTTC

j_gene: TRBJ2-2
v_gene: TRBV12-3/TRBV12-4
abundance: -
d_gene: -
CDR3aa: CANQRGTTGELFF
CDR3nt: TGTGCCAACCAGAGGGGCACCACCGGGGAGCTGTTTTTT

j_gene: TRBJ2-1
v_gene: TRBV10-3
abundance: few
d_gene: -
CDR3aa: CAIRALDYEQFF
CDR3nt: TGTGCCATCAGGGCTCTAGACTATGAGCAGTTCTTC

j_gene: TRBJ2-7
v_gene: TRBV9
abundance: -
d_gene: -
CDR3aa: CASSVEGHGGQYF
CDR3nt: TGTGCCAGCAGCGTAGAGGGCCATGGGGGGCAGTACTTC

j_gene: TRBJ2-3
v_gene: TRBV19
abundance: -
d_gene: -
CDR3aa: CASMVDSSTDTQYF
CDR3nt: TGTGCCAGTATGGTTGACAGCTCCACAGATACGCAGTATTTT

j_gene: TRBJ1-6
v_gene: TRBV27
abundance: few
d_gene: -
CDR3aa: CASSFRPGFNSPLHF
CDR3nt: TGTGCCAGCAGTTTTCGGCCAGGGTTTAATTCACCCCTCCACTTT

j_gene: TRBJ2-1
v_gene: TRBV12-3/TRBV12-4
abundance: many
d_gene: -
CDR3aa: CASSRQAGGNEQFF
CDR3nt: TGTGCCAGCAGTCGCCAGGCCGGAGGCAATGAGCAGTTCTTC

j_gene: TRBJ1-4
v_gene: TRBV9
abundance: -
d_gene: TRBD1
CDR3aa: CASSETGGTEKLFF
CDR3nt: TGTGCCAGCAGCGAGACAGGGGGCACTGAAAAACTGTTTTTT

j_gene: TRBJ2-7
v_gene: TRBV25-1
abundance: -
d_gene: TRBD1
CDR3aa: CASSVDRGPYEQYF
CDR3nt: TGTGCCAGCAGTGTGGACAGGGGCCCCTACGAGCAGTACTTC

j_gene: TRBJ2-2
v_gene: TRBV29-1
abundance: few
d_gene: -
CDR3aa: CSVELTQPNTGELFF
CDR3nt: TGCAGCGTTGAACTAACACAGCCAAACACCGGGGAGCTGTTTTTT

j_gene: TRBJ1-2
v_gene: TRBV12-3/TRBV12-4
abundance: few
d_gene: -
CDR3aa: CASSLGLGQGLGYTF
CDR3nt: TGTGCCAGCAGTTTGGGCTTAGGCCAGGGGTTAGGCTACACCTTC

j_gene: TRBJ2-5
v_gene: TRBV7-8
abundance: -
d_gene: TRBD1
CDR3aa: CASSPRDRQETQYF
CDR3nt: TGTGCCAGCAGCCCCCGGGACAGACAAGAGACCCAGTACTTC

j_gene: TRBJ1-5
v_gene: TRBV7-9
abundance: -
d_gene: -
CDR3aa: CASSLGNSRIQPQHF
CDR3nt: TGTGCCAGCAGCTTAGGAAACAGTCGCATTCAGCCCCAGCATTTT

j_gene: TRBJ2-7
v_gene: TRBV18
abundance: many
d_gene: TRBD2
CDR3aa: CASSPSAGGPYEQYF
CDR3nt: TGTGCCAGCTCACCATCAGCGGGAGGGCCTTACGAGCAGTACTTC

j_gene: TRBJ2-7
v_gene: TRBV20-1
abundance: -
d_gene: TRBD1
CDR3aa: CSARPLQGLGEQYF
CDR3nt: TGCAGTGCTAGACCCTTACAGGGGTTGGGCGAGCAGTACTTC

j_gene: TRBJ2-6
v_gene: TRBV12-3/TRBV12-4
abundance: few
d_gene: -
CDR3aa: CASTYLSGANVLTF
CDR3nt: TGTGCCAGCACCTACCTCTCTGGGGCCAACGTCCTGACTTTC

j_gene: TRBJ2-5
v_gene: TRBV9
abundance: few
d_gene: -
CDR3aa: CASSPRSAGYETQYF
CDR3nt: TGTGCCAGCAGCCCACGCTCGGCGGGGTACGAGACCCAGTACTTC

j_gene: TRBJ2-7
v_gene: TRBV6-2/TRBV6-3
abundance: -
d_gene: TRBD2
CDR3aa: CASSYLGLGILEQYF
CDR3nt: TGTGCCAGCAGTTACCTGGGACTAGGAATCCTCGAGCAGTACTTC

j_gene: TRBJ2-1
v_gene: TRBV11-2
abundance: few
d_gene: -
CDR3aa: CASSSPGGRYNEQFF
CDR3nt: TGTGCCAGCAGCTCCCCCGGGGGGCGCTACAATGAGCAGTTCTTC

j_gene: TRBJ1-5
v_gene: TRBV7-2
abundance: -
d_gene: TRBD1
CDR3aa: CATGTGVGSNQPQHF
CDR3nt: TGTGCCACTGGGACAGGGGTGGGGAGCAATCAGCCCCAGCATTTT

j_gene: TRBJ2-5
v_gene: TRBV7-2
abundance: once
d_gene: -
CDR3aa: CASSPRLVQETQYF
CDR3nt: TGTGCCAGCAGCCCCCGACTGGTGCAAGAGACCCAGTACTTC

j_gene: TRBJ2-5
v_gene: TRBV18
abundance: -
d_gene: TRBD2
CDR3aa: CASSSGTSGSGQETQYF
CDR3nt: TGTGCCAGCTCATCCGGGACTAGCGGGAGTGGTCAAGAGACCCAGTACTTC

j_gene: TRBJ2-1
v_gene: TRBV7-2
abundance: many
d_gene: -
CDR3aa: CASSQRASPYNEQFF
CDR3nt: TGTGCCAGCAGCCAAAGGGCTTCCCCCTACAATGAGCAGTTCTTC